This is a list of T cell receptor beta chains from one sample in a study of blood T cell repertoires in COVID-19. The table came from immunoSEQ multiplex PCR; TCRdb's copy has only in-frame clones and leaves some out. The sample lists 200,000 or so clones; 86% were seen once. Material for sequencing was PBMCs or T cells enriched from blood (not recorded which). The receptors shown here come from a middle-aged woman with acute COVID-19. Both conserved end residues are part of each CDR3. The D gene is left open where the match is weak. A clone size is listed for some rows: how often the clone was seen (once, few, many), or a class if it is expanded.

DNA: TGTGCCAGCAGCCCACATCCTCCGGGACAGGGACCATTGAACACTGAAGCTTTCTTT; CDR3: CASSPHPPGQGPLNTEAFF; J: TRBJ1-1; D: TRBD1; V: TRBV5-4; size: NA
DNA: TGTGCCAGCAGCTTGGTACTTAACACCGGGGAGCTGTTTTTT; CDR3: CASSLVLNTGELFF; J: TRBJ2-2; D: NA; V: TRBV5-5; size: NA
DNA: TGCGCCAGCAGCTTGGTAGGGGCCGACAATCAGCCCCAGCATTTT; CDR3: CASSLVGADNQPQHF; J: TRBJ1-5; D: NA; V: TRBV5-1; size: NA
DNA: TGTGCCACCAGTGACGACAGAGACACCGGGGAGCTGTTTTTT; CDR3: CATSDDRDTGELFF; J: TRBJ2-2; D: NA; V: TRBV24-1; size: NA
DNA: TGTGCCAGCAGCGTAGACGCGGGTGGCTCACCCCTCCACTTT; CDR3: CASSVDAGGSPLHF; J: TRBJ1-6; D: NA; V: TRBV9; size: NA
DNA: TGTGCCAGCGGAAGCGGGACAGGGGCTAATTCACCCCTCCACTTT; CDR3: CASGSGTGANSPLHF; J: TRBJ1-6; D: TRBD1; V: TRBV7-9; size: few
DNA: TGTGCCAGCAGTCCCGAGGGAAACGCCAAAAACATTCAGTACTTC; CDR3: CASSPEGNAKNIQYF; J: TRBJ2-4; D: NA; V: TRBV28; size: NA
DNA: TGTGCCAGCAGCCCAGGGGGAGATACGCAGTATTTT; CDR3: CASSPGGDTQYF; J: TRBJ2-3; D: TRBD1; V: TRBV3-1/TRBV3-2; size: NA
DNA: TGCGCCAGCAGCAAAGAAACAGGGGGCGTCACTGAAGCTTTCTTT; CDR3: CASSKETGGVTEAFF; J: TRBJ1-1; D: TRBD1; V: TRBV5-1; size: NA
DNA: TGTGCCTGGAGTGTAATCTACTACACCTTC; CDR3: CAWSVIYYTF; J: TRBJ1-2; D: NA; V: TRBV30; size: NA
DNA: TGTGCCAGCTCACCGGCCGTCGGGGCGGGGGCCTTCAATGAGCAGTTCTTC; CDR3: CASSPAVGAGAFNEQFF; J: TRBJ2-1; D: NA; V: TRBV18; size: NA
DNA: TGTGCCAGCAGCTTGGATGCGCGGGGGAACACTGAAGCTTTCTTT; CDR3: CASSLDARGNTEAFF; J: TRBJ1-1; D: NA; V: TRBV5-4; size: NA
DNA: TGTGCCAGCAGCTTCGGGGGTCCGTCAATCGAGCAGTACTTC; CDR3: CASSFGGPSIEQYF; J: TRBJ2-7; D: NA; V: TRBV11-2; size: NA
DNA: TGTGCCACCAGCCTAGACAGGGTCCAGCCCCAGCATTTT; CDR3: CATSLDRVQPQHF; J: TRBJ1-5; D: TRBD1; V: TRBV15; size: NA
DNA: TGCGCCAGCAGCCAAGGACAGGGGGACACAGATACGCAGTATTTT; CDR3: CASSQGQGDTDTQYF; J: TRBJ2-3; D: TRBD1; V: TRBV4-3; size: NA
DNA: TGTGCCAGTAGTAGAGACAGGGGTACTGAAGCTTTCTTT; CDR3: CASSRDRGTEAFF; J: TRBJ1-1; D: TRBD1; V: TRBV19; size: NA
DNA: TGTGCCAGCAGCTTCGGCGGGGGGACATACAATGAGCAGTTCTTC; CDR3: CASSFGGGTYNEQFF; J: TRBJ2-1; D: TRBD2; V: TRBV7-3; size: NA
DNA: TGTGCCAGCAGCCCGGCTGGACTAGCGGGGTTCTGGGCAGGGGGTGAGCAGTTCTTC; CDR3: CASSPAGLAGFWAGGEQFF; J: TRBJ2-1; D: TRBD2; V: TRBV5-8; size: NA
DNA: TGTGCCAGCAGCTCTCGAACCGGGACAGGGATAATCATAGATACGCAGTATTTT; CDR3: CASSSRTGTGIIIDTQYF; J: TRBJ2-3; D: TRBD1; V: TRBV5-6; size: NA
DNA: TGTGCCAGCAGGCGGGATGCGAACTATGAAGCTTTCTTT; CDR3: CASRRDANYEAFF; J: TRBJ1-1; D: NA; V: TRBV27; size: NA
DNA: TGTGCCAGCAGTTCCGTGAACACCGGGGAGCTGTTTTTT; CDR3: CASSSVNTGELFF; J: TRBJ2-2; D: NA; V: TRBV12-3/TRBV12-4; size: NA
DNA: TGTGCCAGTAGTATACGAAGCGGGGGAGGGACCGGGGAGCTGTTTTTT; CDR3: CASSIRSGGGTGELFF; J: TRBJ2-2; D: TRBD2; V: TRBV19; size: NA
DNA: TGTGCCAGCAGCCTCAGGGGATATACGCAGTATTTT; CDR3: CASSLRGYTQYF; J: TRBJ2-3; D: NA; V: TRBV27; size: once
DNA: TGTGCCAGCAGCCAAGGGGAGTTAAAGTCACCCCTCCACTTT; CDR3: CASSQGELKSPLHF; J: TRBJ1-6; D: NA; V: TRBV3-1/TRBV3-2; size: NA
DNA: TGTGCCAGCAGGCCGCAGGGGCGAAGCACCGGGGAGCTGTTTTTT; CDR3: CASRPQGRSTGELFF; J: TRBJ2-2; D: NA; V: TRBV6-5; size: NA
DNA: TGTGCCAGCAGTTATCGCAGTACACCCACAGATACGCAGTATTTT; CDR3: CASSYRSTPTDTQYF; J: TRBJ2-3; D: NA; V: TRBV6-2/TRBV6-3; size: few
DNA: TGTGCCACCAGTGACCTGGGACAGTCCAACTATGGCTACACCTTC; CDR3: CATSDLGQSNYGYTF; J: TRBJ1-2; D: TRBD1; V: TRBV24-1; size: NA
DNA: TGTGCCAGCAAGCAGGCGAGGAACACTGAAGCTTTCTTT; CDR3: CASKQARNTEAFF; J: TRBJ1-1; D: NA; V: TRBV7-3; size: NA
DNA: TGTGCCAGTTCCGGGACACATAGCACAGATACGCAGTATTTT; CDR3: CASSGTHSTDTQYF; J: TRBJ2-3; D: NA; V: TRBV19; size: NA
DNA: TGTGCCAGCAGTGATGATTGGCAGGGGGCCACTGAAGCTTTCTTT; CDR3: CASSDDWQGATEAFF; J: TRBJ1-1; D: TRBD1; V: TRBV2; size: few
DNA: TGTGCCAGCAGTTTGTCAGGGGACCAAGAGACCCAGTACTTC; CDR3: CASSLSGDQETQYF; J: TRBJ2-5; D: NA; V: TRBV5-6; size: NA
DNA: TGTGCCAGCAGCGTAGGTGGTAGCGGGGGGGTACAAGAGACCCAGTACTTC; CDR3: CASSVGGSGGVQETQYF; J: TRBJ2-5; D: TRBD2; V: TRBV9; size: NA
DNA: TGTGCCACCGGCGGGGCGGGACTTGGGAATCAGCCCCAGCATTTT; CDR3: CATGGAGLGNQPQHF; J: TRBJ1-5; D: NA; V: TRBV24-1; size: NA
DNA: TGTGCCAGCAGCTTAGTCATTGGGACAGAAGCCTACGAGCAGTACTTC; CDR3: CASSLVIGTEAYEQYF; J: TRBJ2-7; D: TRBD1; V: TRBV7-9; size: NA
DNA: TGTGCCAGTACCACTAGGGGGGGACAGGGAATTGAAGCTTTCTTT; CDR3: CASTTRGGQGIEAFF; J: TRBJ1-1; D: TRBD1; V: TRBV19; size: NA
DNA: TGTGCCAGCAGAGTGACAGGGAGTCAGCCCCAGCATTTT; CDR3: CASRVTGSQPQHF; J: TRBJ1-5; D: TRBD1; V: TRBV6-5; size: NA
DNA: TGTGCCAGCAGCCAAGGGACAGCCACACGAAACTATGGCTACACCTTC; CDR3: CASSQGTATRNYGYTF; J: TRBJ1-2; D: NA; V: TRBV3-1/TRBV3-2; size: once
DNA: TGCGCCAGCAGCCAAGTAGGCGTCAGGGACTTCACTGAAGCTTTCTTT; CDR3: CASSQVGVRDFTEAFF; J: TRBJ1-1; D: NA; V: TRBV4-1; size: NA
DNA: TGTGCCTGCGCCCTGGGACAGGGGACCTATGGCTACACCTTC; CDR3: CACALGQGTYGYTF; J: TRBJ1-2; D: TRBD1; V: TRBV30; size: NA
DNA: TGCGCCAGCAGCTCCCAGACAGGGGGCGATTCCGCTTTCTTT; CDR3: CASSSQTGGDSAFF; J: TRBJ1-1; D: TRBD1; V: TRBV5-1; size: NA
DNA: TGTGCCAGCAGCCTCGGACACTTAACCGGGGAGCTGTTTTTT; CDR3: CASSLGHLTGELFF; J: TRBJ2-2; D: NA; V: TRBV7-3; size: NA
DNA: TGTGCCAGTAGTGCCTACAGGGGGCGGAATGAGCAGTTCTTC; CDR3: CASSAYRGRNEQFF; J: TRBJ2-1; D: TRBD1; V: TRBV19; size: NA
DNA: TGTGCCAGCTCACCCCCCCGCAGGGGGCCTGAAAATGAGCAGTTCTTC; CDR3: CASSPPRRGPENEQFF; J: TRBJ2-1; D: TRBD1; V: TRBV18; size: few
DNA: TGTGCCAGCAGCCTAACAGGGTTTTTTCAGCCCCAGCATTTT; CDR3: CASSLTGFFQPQHF; J: TRBJ1-5; D: NA; V: TRBV7-9; size: few
DNA: TGCAGTGCTCGGAGGTTCACTGAAGCTTTCTTT; CDR3: CSARRFTEAFF; J: TRBJ1-1; D: NA; V: TRBV20-1; size: NA